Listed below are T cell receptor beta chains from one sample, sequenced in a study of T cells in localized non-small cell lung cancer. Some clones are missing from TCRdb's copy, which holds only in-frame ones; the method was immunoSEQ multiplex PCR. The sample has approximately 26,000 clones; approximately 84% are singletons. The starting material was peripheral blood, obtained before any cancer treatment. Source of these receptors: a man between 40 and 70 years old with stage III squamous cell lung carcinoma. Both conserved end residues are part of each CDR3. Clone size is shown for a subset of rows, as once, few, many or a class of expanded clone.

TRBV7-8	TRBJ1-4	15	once	CASSLAGTRGEKLFF
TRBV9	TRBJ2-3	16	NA	CASSVQGGALTDTQYF
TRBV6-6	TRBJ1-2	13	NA	CASSQAANYGYTF
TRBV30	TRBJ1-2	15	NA	CAWSPTGGLNYGYTF
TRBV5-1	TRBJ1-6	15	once	CASSERTDFFSPLHF
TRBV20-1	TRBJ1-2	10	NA	CSAQGGGYTF
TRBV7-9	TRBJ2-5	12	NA	CASRGVGETQYF
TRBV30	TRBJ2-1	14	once	CAWSVGGDLNEQFF
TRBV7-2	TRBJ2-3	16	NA	CASSLGSGKSTDTQYF
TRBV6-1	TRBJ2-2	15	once	CASRFGGQNTGELFF
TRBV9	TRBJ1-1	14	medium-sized	CASSASWQQGFAFF
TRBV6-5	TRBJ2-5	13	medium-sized	CASSRDRKETQYF
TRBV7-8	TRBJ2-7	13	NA	CASSLVFSGEQYF
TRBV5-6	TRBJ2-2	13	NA	CASSPANTGELFF
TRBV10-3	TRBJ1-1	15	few	CAISDPKPSNTEAFF
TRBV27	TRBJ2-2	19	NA	CASSPTRARDYLQAGELFF
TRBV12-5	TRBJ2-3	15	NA	CASGPGLAGGDTQYF
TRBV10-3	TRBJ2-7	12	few	CAIKAGSYEQYF
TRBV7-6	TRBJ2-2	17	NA	CASSLIGQPSGTGELFF
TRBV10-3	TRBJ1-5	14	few	CAITAGGPNQPQHF
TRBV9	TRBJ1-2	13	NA	CASSPPGGEGYTF
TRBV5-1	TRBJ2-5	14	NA	CASSLRQPQETQYF
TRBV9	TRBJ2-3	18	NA	CASSVEGASGGGTDTQYF
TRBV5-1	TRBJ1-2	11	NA	CASSIGGDYTF
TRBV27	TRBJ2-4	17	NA	CASSLRWTGYLENIQYF
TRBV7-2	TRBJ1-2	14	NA	CASSSAGQSYGYTF
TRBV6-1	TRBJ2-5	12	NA	CASSESWETQYF
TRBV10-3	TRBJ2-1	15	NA	CAISEGTSEYNEQFF
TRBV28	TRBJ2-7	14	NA	CASSLWAGRNEQYF
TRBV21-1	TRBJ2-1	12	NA	CAGTSAYNEQFF
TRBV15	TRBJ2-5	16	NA	CATSRHRGGTQETQYF
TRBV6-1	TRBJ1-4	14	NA	CASSESPLDEKLFF
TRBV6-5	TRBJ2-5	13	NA	CASRDKGEETQYF
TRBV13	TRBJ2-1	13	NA	CASRPGSYNEQFF
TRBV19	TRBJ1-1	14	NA	CASRAGGMNTEAFF
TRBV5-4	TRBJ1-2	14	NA	CASSILQLPYGYTF
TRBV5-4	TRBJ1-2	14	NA	CASSLGGGGYGYTF
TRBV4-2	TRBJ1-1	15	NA	CASSQDGAIRDKAFF
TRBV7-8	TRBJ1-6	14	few	CASSLGGEKSPLHF
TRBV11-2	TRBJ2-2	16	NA	CASRRLGGRSTGELFF
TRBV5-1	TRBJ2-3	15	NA	CASSLNSGGTDTQYF
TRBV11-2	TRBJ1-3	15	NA	CASSPSGFSGNTIYF
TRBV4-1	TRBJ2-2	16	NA	CASSTGTGLTTGELFF
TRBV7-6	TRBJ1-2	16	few	CASSPSYRGPGYGYTF
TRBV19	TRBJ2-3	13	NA	CASSGRTTDTQYF
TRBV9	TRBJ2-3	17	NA	CASSSEAGQGKGDTQYF